Below, 10 T cell receptor beta chains from the same sample are listed, as sequenced in a study of blood T cells in healthy people across ages. A second PCR of 7 to 11 cycles used a sample-barcoded 5' primer and a J-beta primer mix. Each CDR3 protein gets one entry after TCRdb re-called the 5' RACE reads with MiXCR. The repertoire consists of approximately 1,700,000 distinct CDR3 sequences, with roughly two fifths occurring once and the leading ten covering roughly 23%. The sequenced sample consisted of blood. The receptor set was obtained from a human donor in good health.

Worth noting for this clonotype: The junction shows a germline mismatch at one end, possibly a read error. The CDR3 sequence: CASTESGGTSEKLFF. CDR3 coding DNA: TGTGCCAGCACTGAGTCCGGAGGAACTAGTGAAAAACTGTTTTTT. The rearrangement uses TRBV6-1 and TRBJ1-4; D unclear. The CDR3 runs 15 residues. Germline lookup yields CDR1 MNHNS and CDR2 SASEGT.

The chain joins TRBV6-6 to TRBJ2-7, with 13 positions matching TRBD2. The DNA end lines up better with TRBJ2-5; the J call may be wrong. CDR3 length: 17 amino acids. The V gene's germline CDR1 is MNHNY and CDR2 SVGAGI (reference sequence). CDR3 amino acids: CASSYSTSGGADETQYF. In DNA, the CDR3 is TGTGCCAGCAGTTACTCAACTAGCGGGGGGGCCGATGAGACCCAGTACTTC.

The genes are TRBV5-1 and TRBJ2-1, with 7 bases matching TRBD1. Trimming took 4 bases from V and 5 from J; bases not matched to a gene: 12. The germline gives CDR1 SGHRS, CDR2 YFSETQ. The CDR3 totals 16 residues. The CDR3 sequence: CASSTRQGFVHNEQFF. DNA of the CDR3: TGCGCCAGCAGCACGAGACAGGGTTTCGTCCACAATGAGCAGTTCTTC.

This clonotype was observed a handful of times. This chain connects TRBV6-5 to TRBJ1-2; TRBD1 agrees at 10 bases. Looked up from germline, CDR1 is MNHEY and CDR2 is SVGAGI. The CDR3 totals 13 residues. Trimming cost V 6 bases and J 8 bases; bases outside gene matches: 6. The CDR3 sequence is CASSFGTGAGYTF. The CDR3 DNA reads as TGTGCCAGCAGCTTCGGGACAGGGGCCGGCTACACCTTC.

The chain has TRBV6-1 and TRBJ2-2, with D perhaps assigned TRBD1 or TRBD2 (5 bases each). This CDR3 has 16 residues. Per germline, CDR1 MNHNS and CDR2 SASEGT. V dropped 1 base and J dropped 0 bases, with 9 bases sitting between them. CDR3 bases: TGTGCCAGCAGTGAAGTGGGACGCGCGAACACCGGGGAGCTGTTTTTT. This sequence encodes CASSEVGRANTGELFF.

This clonotype was recorded a few times. The chain combines TRBV7-2 with TRBJ2-1; 12 bases align to TRBD2. Germline trimming cut 6 bases from V and 9 bases from J; bases unmatched to any gene: 12. Per the germline V gene, CDR1 is SGHTA and CDR2 is FQGNSA. The CDR3 contains 16 residues. The CDR3 reads CTSSNTSGGLIGEQFF. CDR3 bases: TGTACCAGCAGTAACACTAGCGGGGGGTTAATAGGTGAGCAGTTCTTC.

This clonotype was seen a handful of times. The rearrangement joins TRBV2 to TRBJ1-2, with 7 nucleotides matching TRBD1. Germline-derived CDR1 and CDR2 are SNHLY and FYNNEI. The CDR3 spans 12 residues. V lost 6 bases and J lost 6; bases outside the gene matches: 4. CDR3 in DNA: TGTGCCAGCAGCGCCCAGGGGGATGGCTACACCTTC. It codes for CASSAQGDGYTF.

The chain is built from TRBV6-2 or TRBV6-3 and TRBJ2-3; 7 bases match TRBD2. CDR1 and CDR2 (germline): MNHEY, SVGEGT. The V gene end was trimmed by 5 bases and the J gene end by 3 bases; junction bases not matched to a gene: 8. The CDR3 sequence is 15 residues long. CDR3 amino acids: CASSERGRVTDTQYF. The DNA of the CDR3 is TGTGCCAGCAGTGAGCGGGGCCGGGTTACAGATACGCAGTATTTT.

This clonotype turned up a few times. V gene TRBV29-1 combines with J gene TRBJ1-1; D is unclear. V was clipped by 4 bases and J by 10 bases, with 13 bases between them. Germline V lookup: CDR1 SQVTM, CDR2 ANQGSEA. CDR3 size: 11 residues. The CDR3: CSVGGQRGAFF. The CDR3, as DNA: TGCAGCGTTGGCGGGCAGCGGGGAGCTTTCTTT.

The table lists this clonotype with a few counts. J is TRBJ1-4 and V is TRBV7-6, with D unresolved. The CDR3 totals 15 residues. The germline CDR1 and CDR2 sequences are SGHVS and FNYEAQ. V gave up 5 bases and J gave up 0 bases, with 10 bases separating them. The CDR3 DNA follows: TGTGCCAGCAGCCCAGACCTGGCAACTAATGAAAAACTGTTTTTT. Residues: CASSPDLATNEKLFF. Filled out from reference TRBV7-6 and TRBJ1-4, the complete variable domain reads GAGVSQSPRYKVTKRGQDVALRCDPISGHVSLYWYRQALGQGPEFLTYFNYEAQQDKSGLPNDRFSAERPEGSISTLTIQRTEQRDSAMYRCASSPDLATNEKLFFGSGTQLSVL.